The clone carrying this T cell receptor beta chain appeared many times. The entry originates in a study of T cells in Graves' hyperthyroidism and ophthalmopathy. The CDR3 has 15 amino acids. V shed 6 bases and J 4 bases; nucleotides not matched to a gene: 8. Amplification of TCR beta CDR3 regions was performed using RNA transcripts as template. The HTBI primer set was used in a first-round RT-PCR of the TCR CDR3. TCRdb re-derived calls from the multiplex PCR reads in MiXCR, one entry per CDR3 protein. The data show under 300,000 distinct CDR3 sequences, approximately 26% seen once. The V gene is TRBV12-3 or TRBV12-4, the J gene TRBJ2-5, with 10 bases matching TRBD1. The receptor was isolated from a man in his forties with Graves' hyperthyroidism that later progressed to Graves' ophthalmopathy. The sequenced material came from blood. Here the CDR3 DNA reads TGTGCCAGCAGCACCGGGACAGGGGTAGGAGAGACCCAGTACTTC. Protein product: CASSTGTGVGETQYF.